This TCR beta chain was sequenced in a study of cytomegalovirus exposure and HLA in healthy donors listed by TCRdb under 2017. In the study overall: An earlier analysis of 550 to 700 of the donors reported roughly 300 Gb of sequence data and 100 million to 130 million unique TCR beta sequences from about 180 million T cells. Approximately 310 gigabases of sequencing data and around 80 million unique TCR sequences made up an early release that covered 500 to 650 HLA-typed donors. Typing coverage differed by locus: A, B, C, DRB1 and DQB1 were typed in about 629-630 donors, DQA1 in 522, DPA1 in around 600, and DPB1 in roughly 450. HLA typing covered class I and class II loci at four-digit resolution. To decide whether each TCR beta V gene segment behaved as functional or pseudogenic, an earlier analysis of several hundred of the donors relied on high-throughput TCR beta sequencing. A later genetic analysis used genome-wide SNP genotypes for about 60% of the roughly 670 donors, treating that subset as a discovery cohort. In addition to the first cohort of approximately 670 subjects, a separate validation cohort of 120 different subjects was used. The study was designed to test whether signatures of past pathogen exposure could be identified by cataloging public T cell receptors. The study combined high-throughput TCR immunosequencing, statistical association of individual TCRs with disease status, and machine learning to predict cytomegalovirus infection status. Rather than using new phenotypic data, the later analysis identified candidate immune exposures from TCR beta sequences and from how often those sequences occurred across donors. Among some 410 genotyped donors of the cohort, an average of roughly 240,000 unique TCR beta nucleotide sequences were sequenced per donor, about a sixth of them non-productive. Five DR-DQ haplotypes were treated as single units for association and clustering because of strong linkage in the cohort. In a later analysis, previously published TCR beta repertoires from 600 to 850 donors were re-analyzed and high-resolution HLA genotyping was added so that TCR occurrence patterns could be studied. Every repertoire in the discovery cohort had been generated on one and the same sequencing platform. The study profiled the T cell repertoires of fewer than 850 subjects by immunosequencing and related them to cytomegalovirus serostatus. Of the roughly 400 genotyped donors, 70% to 90% were placed in the genetic ancestry cluster associated with self-reported Caucasian donors. Donor age, sex, ethnicity and CMV serostatus were collected together with the repertoire data. General findings and caveats noted by the study authors: The cohort was sequenced for TCR beta chains only, and without alpha or paired-chain data the features that could be detected were limited. A further reported finding was that TCR beta sequences accurately predicted the HLA-A and HLA-B alleles for most subjects in the first cohort. Approximately 16 rarely observed V segments, including chromosome 9 orphons, were excluded from the earlier analysis of some 590 of the donors because counts were too low. A later analysis reported that several top co-occurrence clusters appeared linked to parvovirus B19, influenza, CMV and Epstein-Barr virus. For the cohort, immune exposure information was limited to CMV serostatus. Because HLA typing was unavailable for some donors at each locus, only the typed subset was used in association tests. A cluster of highly shared sequence variants was judged likely to be a technical artifact of the sequencing pipeline. In the study, approximately 160 TCR beta chains were listed as associated with cytomegalovirus. The authors suggested that the approach could potentially be generalized to other disease states and immunological phenotypes. Most TCR sequences were seen in very few donors, while some public TCRs were found in many individuals. In an earlier analysis of approximately 590 of the donors, most TCR beta V segments were observed in productive rearrangements about 87% or about 30% of the time, broadly matching IMGT annotations. A few of the identified cytomegalovirus-associated TCR beta chains were confirmed in vitro to be specific for cytomegalovirus antigens. Some IMGT-functional V segments, including TRBV6-2 and TRBV6-3, could not be told apart with the 87-base-pair reads, so those segments were excluded. According to a later genetic analysis, donors in an Asian-associated ancestry cluster had fewer N-insertions in productive TCRs than the approximately 670-donor mean. In a later genetic analysis, a missense DCLRE1C variant was associated with V-gene and J-gene trimming of TCR beta chains, and the association was replicated in an independent cohort. In a later analysis, the rate of TCR association differed among HLA loci, with DRB1 alleles having the most associated TCRs and HLA-C alleles having the fewest. The presence/absence analyses assumed that sequencing depth was roughly uniform across donors, and that assumption may not be true. The classifier was reported to diagnose cytomegalovirus status with high specificity and sensitivity in both the original and validation cohorts. Correlated functional status among segregating V segments might reflect linkage disequilibrium, but an unknown experimental factor could not be ruled out. At a false discovery rate of 0.05, a later analysis linked around 15,000 TCR beta sequences to specific HLA alleles. When HLA alleles, especially DR and DQ, strongly co-occurred, attributing TCR associations to individual alleles was difficult. According to a later analysis, most CMV-associated TCR beta chains appeared to be HLA-restricted, and the HLA associations seemed to be driven largely by CMV exposure. In a later analysis, HLA-associated TCR beta chains were found to be more clonally expanded and to have lower generation probabilities than equally common non-associated chains.

Receptor libraries were prepared by the immunoSEQ multiplex PCR assay. For the multiplex PCR, a mixture combining 60 forward primers for TCR Vbeta segments and 13 reverse primers for TCR Jbeta segments was used. Amplification of the CDR3 region of rearranged TCR beta genes was performed with a multiplex PCR assay on genomic DNA. The Illumina HiSeq System was used to sequence the amplified TCR beta libraries as 87-base-pair reads. The authors' analysis ran thus. In a later analysis, roughly 80 million unique TCR beta chains were counted across the 500 to 850 repertoires, and about 10 million of these chains were shared by at least two donors. A nearest-neighbor algorithm error-corrected the raw reads and collapsed the reads into unique sequences, merging closely related sequences to remove PCR and sequencing errors. V, D and J gene segments were assigned by aligning CDR3 sequences to IMGT reference sequences. Each retained sequence needed at least a six-nucleotide match to both a V gene segment and a J gene segment. A rearrangement was called productive if the CDR3 had no stop codons and remained in frame with V and J, and every other rearrangement was called non-productive. CDR3 was defined by IMGT convention, running from the second conserved V-encoded cysteine to the conserved J-encoded phenylalanine. In an earlier analysis of around 640 of the donors, sequences lacking an unambiguous match to a single V gene segment were excluded. An earlier analysis of several hundred of the donors called V segments functional above 56.7% productive rearrangements and segregating when the between-donor standard deviation exceeded 5%. A statistical classification framework was developed to diagnose cytomegalovirus status using the catalog of TCR beta chain sequences. A later analysis assigned V and J genes by comparing TCR nucleotide sequences with IMGT/GENE-DB human TR gene sequences. In a later analysis, CDR3 sequences and most-parsimonious VDJ recombination scenarios were assigned using the TCRdist pipeline. In a later analysis, each TCR beta chain was defined by its CDR3 amino acid sequence together with its V-gene family, and reads without a unique V-gene family were excluded. A later analysis removed 550 to 700 highly shared, low-generation-probability nucleotide sequences to deal with suspected cross-contamination and a sequencing artifact. In a later analysis, a clonal expansion index for each public chain was calculated from normalized within-repertoire ranks of inferred template counts. In a later analysis, generation probabilities were computed with a VDJ recombination model fitted to out-of-frame rearrangements, and the resulting probabilities were checked against IGoR. In a later analysis, TCR-TCR, TCR-HLA and TCR-CMV co-occurrence was scored with hypergeometric tests, and a repertoire-size bias correction was applied to TCR pairs. In a later analysis, false discovery rates were estimated by permuting HLA or CMV assignments 20 times. In a later analysis, co-occurring TCRs were grouped using DBSCAN, with TCRdist sequence similarity added in when clustering inside HLA-allele-positive subsets. Repertoires with fewer than 30,000 or more than 120,000 public chains, plus five repertoires with anomalous nucleotide sharing, were excluded from co-occurrence clustering. Imported from immuneACCESS, the table was reduced by TCRdb to in-frame sequences with V and J called. These copies leave out some clones; in studies compared against another copy, an unresolved V gene accounts for under half, and the cause of the remainder is not known. That table supplies the V and J calls and clone size; D and trimming were determined from the DNA. The sample table records 110,000 to 150,000 clones; roughly 80% of these occur just once. 4.5% to 5.5% of the sample goes to the ten largest clones.

CDR3 length: 15 amino acids, cysteine to phenylalanine. Here the CDR3 DNA is all that survives: 45 bases in frame from base 1. CDR1 and CDR2 (MNHEY, SVGAGI) derive from the germline V gene. The junction shows trimming of 6 bases on V and 4 bases on J, and the gene matches do not reach 8 bases of it. In total, roughly 670 healthy bone marrow donors made up the cohort. At the time of sampling, all cohort members were nominally healthy, though unrecorded immune exposures were likely present. The donor was CMV seronegative and belonged to the group of over 350 seronegative cohort members. A peripheral blood sample was collected from each donor, and TCR beta sequencing was performed on peripheral blood mononuclear cells. The Qiagen DNeasy Blood Extraction Kit was used to extract genomic DNA from the blood cell samples. In regard to this clone: The antigen this receptor binds is unknown. Base-call qualities are not available, and no considerably larger clone is one nucleotide away.

The chain is encoded by TRBV6-5 joined to TRBJ1-1; 10 bases in the junction line up with TRBD1. This TCR derives from a man aged 40-50 years in good health and CMV-seronegative. The specimen was PBMCs. The CDR3 is CASRARDRGFTEAFF. At the DNA level, the sequence is TGTGCCAGCAGAGCGAGGGACAGGGGTTTCACTGAAGCTTTCTTT.